This record looks at one TCR beta chain sequence and its context. Using RNA transcripts as the source, TCR beta CDR3 regions were amplified. During a first-round RT-PCR of the TCR CDR3, the HTBI primer set was used. TCRdb reprocessed the multiplex PCR reads via MiXCR and lists one record per CDR3 protein. Seen here are approximately 400,000 distinct CDR3 sequences, more than 15% observed once, and the top ten hold 25% to 35%. Germline-derived CDR1 and CDR2 are LNHNV and YYDKDF (reference sequence). This CDR3 comprises 15 residues. V lost 1 base and J 4 bases, leaving 10 bases between the germline ends. This sample is part of a study of T cells in Graves' hyperthyroidism and ophthalmopathy. The study excluded patients with uncontrolled infection, other autoimmune disease, pregnancy or lactation.

The specimen was blood. This clonotype was sampled from a woman in her late teens or twenties with Graves' hyperthyroidism that later progressed to Graves' ophthalmopathy. The chain combines TRBV15 with TRBJ1-4; no reliable D call. CDR3 loop: CATSRVEGFNEKLFF. CDR3 coding DNA: TGTGCCACCAGCAGAGTAGAAGGTTTTAATGAAAAACTGTTTTTT.